The clone carrying this T cell receptor beta chain has a handful of counts. Its target is unknown. The data were obtained in a study of Graves' ophthalmopathy and Graves' hyperthyroidism. RNA transcripts were the template, and TCR beta CDR3 regions were amplified from them. HTBI primers served in a first-round RT-PCR, which a second-round multiplex PCR followed. TCRdb re-analysed the multiplex PCR reads in MiXCR, keeping a single row per CDR3 protein. The table includes about 230,000 distinct CDR3 sequences, around 50% detected once. V lost 3 bases to trimming and J lost 6 bases, with 17 bases between them. Germline loops: CDR1 ENHRY, CDR2 SYGVKD. There are 15 residues in the CDR3. The study's findings and limits: Blood contained most expanded thyroid clonotypes exceeding 0.001 frequency. Ophthalmopathy was separated from stable hyperthyroidism by a 13-signature model with 87.88% sensitivity and over 70% specificity.

This TCR was recovered from an adult man with Graves' ophthalmopathy. The sample comprised peripheral blood. The chain is built from TRBV10-3 and TRBJ1-1, with D perhaps TRBD1 (6 bases). In nucleotides, the CDR3 is TGTGCCATCAGTGACCAGGGGCGGATGAGCTCTGAAGCTTTCTTT. Residues: CAISDQGRMSSEAFF.